These 20 T cell receptor beta chains were sequenced from one sample in a study of T cell responses to AZD1222 COVID-19 vaccine. Sequenced by immunoSEQ multiplex PCR; TCRdb stores in-frame clones only, minus some. The table includes 130,000 or so clones, around 94% detected once. Sequenced material: peripheral blood, taken on day 0 of AZD1222 vaccination. These receptors all come from an adult in good health.

The J gene is TRBJ1-6, the V gene TRBV3-1 (or the pseudogene TRBV3-2), with 7 bases aligning to TRBD1. Germline values: CDR1 LGHDT, CDR2 YNNKEL (reference sequence). Unmatched junction bases numbered 7, after V lost 5 bases and J lost 9 bases. The CDR3 is made up of 14 amino acids. The CDR3: CASSGRDRVSPLHF. The CDR3 DNA follows: TGTGCCAGCAGCGGCCGAGACAGGGTTTCACCCCTCCACTTT.

The rearrangement joins TRBV3-1 (or the pseudogene TRBV3-2) to TRBJ2-5; TRBD2 is a possible D gene (6 bases). Germline lookup yields CDR1 LGHDT and CDR2 YNNKEL (reference sequence). This CDR3 has 14 amino acids. V was pared by 5 bases and J by 2 bases, with 12 bases between. DNA for the CDR3: TGTGCCAGCAGCTACCGGGACTTACAAGAGACCCAGTACTTC. This translates into CASSYRDLQETQYF.

The chain employs TRBV27 and TRBJ2-7, with 7 nucleotides matching TRBD2. The germline V gene has CDR1 MNHEY and CDR2 SMNVEV (reference sequence). Germline trimming cut 6 bases from V and 3 bases from J; bases unmatched to any gene: 5. The CDR3 length is 13 residues. CDR3 in amino acids: CASSPWGGYEQYF. As DNA, the CDR3 is TGTGCCAGCAGCCCGTGGGGGGGCTACGAGCAGTACTTC.

The J gene is TRBJ2-7, the V gene TRBV6-1, with no clear D. From germline, CDR1 is MNHNS and CDR2 SASEGT. The CDR3 is made up of 17 amino acids. Trimming removed 0 bases from V and 0 bases from J, with 15 bases in between. The CDR3 protein is CASSEASRSASSYEQYF. The CDR3 coding sequence is TGTGCCAGCAGTGAAGCTTCAAGGTCCGCTAGCTCCTACGAGCAGTACTTC.

The V gene is TRBV30, the J gene TRBJ1-3, with D unresolved. Germline V gives CDR1 GTSNPN, CDR2 SVGIG (reference sequence). Trimming cost V 5 bases and J 0 bases, with 8 bases left between them. The CDR3 spans 13 residues. CDR3 residues: CAWAFSSGNTIYF. The CDR3 DNA is TGTGCCTGGGCTTTCTCCTCTGGAAACACCATATATTTT.

The rearrangement links TRBV7-8 to TRBJ2-3; no reliable D call. Germline loops: CDR1 SGHVS, CDR2 FQNEAQ. The CDR3 totals 11 residues. V was pared by 5 bases and J by 2 bases, with 2 bases between. DNA of the CDR3: TGTGCCAGCAGCACCACAGATACGCAGTATTTT. Encoded protein: CASSTTDTQYF.

V usage is TRBV9 and J usage is TRBJ1-5; D is uncertain. The germline V and J ends were trimmed by 0 bases and 6 bases, with 7 bases remaining between them. There are 13 residues in the CDR3. Per the germline V gene, CDR1 is SGDLS and CDR2 is YYNGEE. The CDR3 is CASSVVGGQPQHF. CDR3 DNA: TGTGCCAGCAGCGTAGTGGGAGGTCAGCCCCAGCATTTT. The full variable domain, rest sourced from reference TRBV9 and TRBJ1-5, is DSGVTQTPKHLITATGQRVTLRCSPRSGDLSVYWYQQSLDQGLQFLIQYYNGEERAKGNILERFSAQQFPDLHSELNLSSLELGDSALYFCASSVVGGQPQHFGDGTRLSIL.

V usage is TRBV9 and J usage is TRBJ1-2, with D possibly matching TRBD1 (5 bases). Germline V gene lookup returns CDR1 SGDLS and CDR2 YYNGEE. The CDR3 contains 14 residues. Trimming removed 0 bases from V and 4 bases from J, with 10 bases in between. The CDR3, as DNA: TGTGCCAGCAGCGTAGGGGAGGGGTCCTATGGCTACACCTTC. It specifies CASSVGEGSYGYTF.

V is TRBV19 and J is TRBJ1-4; possibly TRBD1 for D (5 bases). The length of the CDR3 is 12 residues. The V end lost 7 bases, the J end lost 8 bases, and 11 bases lay between the germline ends. Germline assignment: CDR1 LNHDA and CDR2 SQIVND (reference sequence). The CDR3 DNA reads as TGTGCCAGTACAGGGTCTGTGGAAAAACTGTTTTTT. Protein: CASTGSVEKLFF.

V gene TRBV6-2 or TRBV6-3 combines with J gene TRBJ2-5; the D gene could be TRBD1 or TRBD2 (6 bases each). The V and J ends lost 2 bases and 5 bases respectively, with 15 bases between them. The CDR3 is 15 residues long. Germline lookup yields CDR1 MNHEY and CDR2 SVGEGT. CDR3 amino acids: CASSYPRGGRETQYF. CDR3 nucleotide sequence: TGTGCCAGCAGTTACCCCAGAGGGGGGAGGGAGACCCAGTACTTC.

The chain couples TRBV20-1 to TRBJ2-2; D possibly corresponds to TRBD1 (7 bases). The V gene lost 3 bases and the J gene lost 4 bases, with 15 bases spanning the gap. CDR1 and CDR2 (germline): DFQATT, SNEGSKA (reference sequence). The CDR3 loop spans 15 amino acids. The CDR3 region is CSASYAGGSTGELFF. In nucleotides, the CDR3 is TGCAGTGCTAGTTATGCAGGGGGGAGCACCGGGGAGCTGTTTTTT.

This clone was observed once. The chain couples TRBV3-1 (or the pseudogene TRBV3-2) to TRBJ2-3; the match to TRBD2 covers 10 bases. From germline, CDR1 is LGHDT and CDR2 YNNKEL (reference sequence). Unmatched junction bases numbered 10, after V lost 0 bases and J lost 4 bases. The CDR3 spans 18 residues. CDR3 loop: CASSQDSVAGGLPDTQYF. The CDR3 bases are TGTGCCAGCAGCCAAGACTCCGTAGCGGGGGGACTCCCAGATACGCAGTATTTT.

The rearrangement uses TRBV6-5 and TRBJ1-1, with D tentatively TRBD1 (5 bases). The V gene's germline CDR1 is MNHEY and CDR2 SVGAGI. Trimming took 0 bases from V and 3 from J, leaving 8 bases between them. CDR3 size: 14 residues. The CDR3 loop is CASSYSVGHTEAFF. The CDR3 DNA reads as TGTGCCAGCAGTTACTCGGTGGGACACACTGAAGCTTTCTTT.

The chain joins TRBV6-5 to TRBJ1-6, with a tentative D call TRBD1 (5 bases). V lost 0 bases, J lost 6 bases, and 6 bases lay in between. The germline CDR1 and CDR2 sequences are MNHEY and SVGAGI. The CDR3 sequence is 14 residues long. CDR3: CASSYSGANSPLHF. In DNA form, the CDR3 reads TGTGCCAGCAGTTACTCTGGGGCTAATTCACCCCTCCACTTT.

The chain combines TRBV11-3 with TRBJ2-1; 7 positions match TRBD2. In germline, CDR1 is SGHNT, CDR2 YENEEA. V was pared by 5 bases and J by 12 bases, with 10 bases of the junction left unmatched. CDR3 length: 13 residues. The CDR3 bases are TGTGCCAGCAGCCCAGCGCGGGGGTCTGTGCAGTTCTTC. Its translation is CASSPARGSVQFF. Supplemented by reference TRBV11-3 and TRBJ2-1, the full variable domain reads EAGVVQSPRYKIIEKKQPVAFWCNPISGHNTLYWYLQNLGQGPELLIRYENEEAVDDSQLPKDRFSAERLKGVDSTLKIQPAELGDSAVYLCASSPARGSVQFFGPGTRLTVL.

The gene calls are TRBV5-4 and TRBJ1-1, with a possible D match to TRBD1 (6 bases). With 3 bases removed from V and 0 bases from J, the gap between germline ends came to 12 bases. This CDR3 region has 15 residues. The germline CDR1 and CDR2 sequences are SGHNT and YYREEE (reference sequence). The CDR3 DNA sequence: TGTGCCAGCAGCTCCGGACAGAAATTGAACACTGAAGCTTTCTTT. This gives the protein CASSSGQKLNTEAFF.

This rearrangement joins TRBV18 to TRBJ1-1, with 9 bases fitting TRBD1. J was trimmed by 5 bases and V by 3 bases; bases with no gene match: 7. CDR3 size: 15 residues. Germline CDR1 KGHSH, CDR2 LQKENI. The CDR3 protein is CASSPRTGELTEAFF. The CDR3 DNA sequence: TGTGCCAGCTCACCTAGGACAGGGGAACTAACTGAAGCTTTCTTT.

V gene TRBV6-1 combines with J gene TRBJ2-3; maybe TRBD2 (6 bases). V was cut by 1 base and J by 0 bases, with 14 bases left in between. The CDR3 is 17 residues long. Germline CDR1 is MNHNS and CDR2 is SASEGT. CDR3 DNA: TGTGCCAGCAGTGAAGGGGCGGCTAGCGCTAGCACAGATACGCAGTATTTT. The encoded protein is CASSEGAASASTDTQYF.

CDR3 loop: CSALPGVGTEAFF. CDR3 nucleotide sequence: TGCAGCGCCCTTCCAGGGGTCGGGACTGAAGCTTTCTTT. The chain combines TRBV29-1 with TRBJ1-1, with D maybe TRBD1 (6 bases). With 7 bases removed from V and 5 bases from J, the gap between germline ends came to 17 bases. This CDR3 is built from 13 residues. The germline CDR1 and CDR2 sequences are SQVTM and ANQGSEA.

V and J are TRBV24-1 and TRBJ2-1; TRBD2 matches at 10 bases. From germline, CDR1 is KGHDR and CDR2 SFDVKD. This CDR3 contains 18 residues. V lost 0 bases and J lost 12; bases outside the gene matches: 16. CDR3 nucleotides: TGTGCCACCAGTGATTTGGGGCTAGCGGGAGCCTCAGGCCGGGGGCAGTTCTTC. Translation: CATSDLGLAGASGRGQFF.